A single sample is the source of the 23 T cell receptor beta chains below, sequenced in a study of OX40 agonist ivuxolimab in advanced cancers. The table came from immunoSEQ multiplex PCR; TCRdb's copy has only in-frame clones and leaves some out. The table lists approximately 94,000 clones, roughly 90% of them singletons. The sample here was CD4+ or CD8+ T cells sorted from blood, taken in a trial of the OX40 agonist ivuxolimab. Receptors originate from an adult with an advanced solid tumor such as melanoma, head and neck, liver or kidney cancer.

The chain links TRBV7-2 to TRBJ2-7, with D perhaps assigned TRBD1 or TRBD2 (5 bases each). This CDR3 contains 14 residues. Germline values: CDR1 SGHTA, CDR2 FQGNSA. V lost 7 bases and J 3 bases, leaving 16 bases between the germline ends. The CDR3 nucleotides read TGTGCCAGCACTGTGGGGGTGGGGCTCTACGAGCAGTACTTC. This gives the protein CASTVGVGLYEQYF. The variable domain in full, completed from reference TRBV7-2 and TRBJ2-7, reads GAGVSQSPSNKVTEKGKDVELRCDPISGHTALYWYRQSLGQGLEFLIYFQGNSAPDKSGLPSDRFSAERTGGSVSTLTIQRTQQEDSAVYLCASTVGVGLYEQYFGPGTRLTVT.

CDR3 coding DNA: TGTGCCAGCAGCGGGTCGGGGACAGCAAATCAGCCCCAGCATTTT. It is translated as CASSGSGTANQPQHF. This rearrangement joins TRBV9 to TRBJ1-5; 7 nucleotides match TRBD1. This CDR3 contains 15 residues. Germline trimming cut 3 bases from V and 4 bases from J; bases unmatched to any gene: 7. Germline V lookup: CDR1 SGDLS, CDR2 YYNGEE.

The V gene is TRBV9, the J gene TRBJ2-2; D is possibly TRBD1 (6 bases). There are 13 residues in the CDR3. Looked up from germline, CDR1 is SGDLS and CDR2 is YYNGEE. V gave up 0 bases and J gave up 7 bases, with 7 bases separating them. The CDR3 coding sequence is TGTGCCAGCAGCGTAGGGGGGCTCGGGGAGCTGTTTTTT. Its protein product is CASSVGGLGELFF.

The rearrangement uses TRBV7-6 and TRBJ2-3, with TRBD2 matching 7 bases. The junction had 11 bases not matched to a gene; V was cut back by 5 bases and J by 3 bases. CDR1 and CDR2 (germline): SGHVS, FNYEAQ. The CDR3 contains 16 residues. The CDR3 DNA reads TGTGCCAGCAGCCAACGAGCGGGGTTAGGGACAGATACGCAGTATTTT. Its protein product is CASSQRAGLGTDTQYF.

V gene TRBV27 combines with J gene TRBJ1-2; D is perhaps TRBD1 (6 bases). The CDR3 runs 12 residues. Deletions cut 10 bases from V and 2 bases from J, with 11 bases between. CDR1 is MNHEY and CDR2 is SMNVEV in the germline V gene (reference sequence). CDR3 sequence reads: CATLQGNYGYTF. The CDR3 DNA reads as TGTGCCACTTTACAGGGCAACTATGGCTACACCTTC.

The J gene is TRBJ2-7, the V gene TRBV23-1; the D is unclear. TRBV23-1 belongs to the ORF category, with a function that is uncertain. CDR3 length equals 12 residues. Trimming cost V 7 bases and J 0 bases, with 7 bases left between them. CDR3 sequence (DNA): TGCGCCAGCAAGTGGGCCTCCTACGAGCAGTACTTC. Translated, it gives CASKWASYEQYF.

The chain employs TRBV19 and TRBJ2-1, with 9 nucleotides matching TRBD1. CDR1 is LNHDA, CDR2 SQIVND, per germline (reference sequence). This CDR3 comprises 17 residues. V was clipped by 5 bases and J by 3 bases; unmatched bases: 11. The CDR3 region is CASSFPRTGDFYNEQFF. The CDR3, as DNA: TGTGCCAGTAGTTTTCCTCGGACAGGGGATTTCTACAATGAGCAGTTCTTC.

The V gene is TRBV14, the J gene TRBJ2-5; D is unresolved. Germline V gene data show CDR1 as SGHDN and CDR2 as FVKESK. The V end was cut by 6 bases, the J end by 5 bases, with 22 bases between. CDR3 length: 16 amino acids. The CDR3 here is CASSPFYTELVETQYF. CDR3 DNA: TGTGCCAGCAGTCCGTTTTACACAGAATTAGTGGAGACCCAGTACTTC.

The J gene is TRBJ2-7, the V gene TRBV27, with D unresolved. CDR3 length equals 14 residues. Germline CDR1 and CDR2: MNHEY and SMNVEV (reference sequence). Trimming cost V 1 base and J 5 bases, with 12 bases left between them. The CDR3 is CASSLYLGFNEQYF. CDR3 nucleotides: TGTGCCAGCAGTTTATATCTGGGTTTCAACGAGCAGTACTTC.

This sequence joins TRBV10-1 and TRBJ2-3; no reliable D call. V was pared by 0 bases and J by 2 bases, with 6 bases between. Germline lookup yields CDR1 WNHNN and CDR2 SYGVQD (reference sequence). This CDR3 has 14 residues. Written as DNA, the CDR3 is TGCGCCAGCAGTGAGTCGGCCACCACAGATACGCAGTATTTT. As protein: CASSESATTDTQYF.

The V and J genes are TRBV25-1 and TRBJ1-2; 10 bases map to TRBD1. Germline V lookup: CDR1 MGHDK, CDR2 SYGVNS. V shed 3 bases and J 8 bases; nucleotides not matched to a gene: 6. This CDR3 is built from 14 residues. CDR3 in amino acids: CASSDSDRGHGYTF. The CDR3 region has the DNA TGTGCCAGCAGTGATTCTGACAGGGGGCACGGCTACACCTTC.

The V gene is TRBV19, the J gene TRBJ1-1; perhaps TRBD1 as D (5 bases). Per germline, CDR1 LNHDA and CDR2 SQIVND (reference sequence). CDR3 length: 14 amino acids. Deletions cut 1 base from V and 1 base from J, with 7 bases between. The CDR3 coding sequence is TGTGCCAGTAGTATAGGGGGGACGAACACTGAAGCTTTCTTT. The encoded protein is CASSIGGTNTEAFF. The complete variable domain, with remaining parts taken from reference TRBV19 and TRBJ1-1, reads DGGITQSPKYLFRKEGQNVTLSCEQNLNHDAMYWYRQDPGQGLRLIYYSQIVNDFQKGDIAEGYSVSREKKESFPLTVTSAQKNPTAFYLCASSIGGTNTEAFFGQGTRLTVV.

The V and J genes are TRBV7-8 and TRBJ2-7, with D unclear. The CDR3 totals 12 residues. Germline CDR1 and CDR2: SGHVS and FQNEAQ. Trimming stripped 6 bases from V and 3 bases from J, with 9 bases between. CDR3 nucleotide sequence: TGTGCCAGCAGTTCGACCGACTACGAGCAGTACTTC. Translating it yields CASSSTDYEQYF.

This clone occurred a few times. V gene TRBV2 combines with J gene TRBJ2-7; no reliable D call. This CDR3 spans 11 amino acids. CDR1 and CDR2 from the germline V gene are SNHLY and FYNNEI. V gave up 8 bases and J gave up 1 base, with 6 bases separating them. CDR3 loop: CASSPSYEQYF. The CDR3 DNA reads as TGTGCCAGCTCCCCGTCCTACGAGCAGTACTTC.

V gene TRBV7-3 combines with J gene TRBJ2-7; 14 bases align to TRBD2. Unmatched junction bases numbered 6, after V lost 0 bases and J lost 5 bases. This CDR3 is built from 17 residues. CDR1 is SGHTA, CDR2 FQGTGA, per germline. The CDR3 protein is CASSLTGTSGSGNEQYF. DNA for the CDR3: TGTGCCAGCAGCTTAACAGGGACTAGCGGGAGTGGTAACGAGCAGTACTTC.

V gene TRBV7-8 combines with J gene TRBJ1-5; 7 nucleotides align to TRBD1. This CDR3 has 17 amino acids. Germline V gene lookup returns CDR1 SGHVS and CDR2 FQNEAQ. V shed 5 bases, J shed 0 bases, and the junction held 10 bases outside the gene matches. CDR3 bases: TGTGCCAGCAGCCGCGACAGGGATCTATATAGCAATCAGCCCCAGCATTTT. Translated, it gives CASSRDRDLYSNQPQHF.

The CDR3 DNA reads TGTGCCAGCAGCCAATTGGGGGCAGGGGAGGACAATGAGCAGTTCTTC. Amino acid sequence: CASSQLGAGEDNEQFF. The chain is built from TRBV4-2 and TRBJ2-1; the D gene could be TRBD1 or TRBD2 (6 bases each). V shed 2 bases and J shed 5 bases, with 16 bases lying between them. CDR3 length: 16 residues. Looked up from germline, CDR1 is LGHNA and CDR2 is YNFKEQ.

This chain links TRBV9 with TRBJ1-2; 9 bases line up with TRBD1. The junction had 13 bases not matched to a gene; V was cut back by 4 bases and J by 6 bases. CDR3 size: 16 residues. Germline lookup yields CDR1 SGDLS and CDR2 YYNGEE. This CDR3 is CASSPGQGPTGDGYTF. CDR3 DNA sequence: TGTGCCAGCAGCCCCGGACAGGGGCCGACTGGGGATGGCTACACCTTC. Full variable domain (missing parts from reference TRBV9 and TRBJ1-2): DSGVTQTPKHLITATGQRVTLRCSPRSGDLSVYWYQQSLDQGLQFLIQYYNGEERAKGNILERFSAQQFPDLHSELNLSSLELGDSALYFCASSPGQGPTGDGYTFGSGTRLTVV.

The V and J genes are TRBV6-6 and TRBJ1-5; D unclear. This CDR3 region has 13 residues. Germline CDR1 is MNHNY and CDR2 is SVGAGI (reference sequence). Trimming cost V 1 base and J 4 bases, with 5 bases left between them. The CDR3 loop reads CASSYFSNQPQHF. DNA of the CDR3: TGTGCCAGCAGTTACTTCTCGAATCAGCCCCAGCATTTT.

This rearrangement joins TRBV4-3 to TRBJ2-1; D ambiguous. Deletions cut 1 base from V and 6 bases from J, with 10 bases between. Germline V lookup: CDR1 LGHNA, CDR2 YSLEER. This CDR3 is 14 amino acids long. CDR3 in DNA: TGCGCCAGCAGCCAAGTGGCCAGTGGCAATGAGCAGTTCTTC. Translation gives CASSQVASGNEQFF.

The rearrangement joins TRBV5-6 to TRBJ2-1; 7 positions match TRBD2. Trimming removed 4 bases from V and 0 bases from J; junction bases left unmatched: 4. CDR1 and CDR2 (germline): SGHDT, YYEEEE. This CDR3 spans 15 amino acids. CDR3 loop: CASSPSGSSYNEQFF. CDR3 coding DNA: TGTGCCAGCAGCCCTAGCGGTAGCTCCTACAATGAGCAGTTCTTC.

CDR3 bases: TGTGCCAGCAGCCCCTATCCTGGGCGGACAGCCAATGAGCAGTTCTTC. Its translation is CASSPYPGRTANEQFF. The chain combines TRBV4-2 with TRBJ2-1; possibly TRBD1 for D (6 bases). The germline V gene has CDR1 LGHNA and CDR2 YNFKEQ. The CDR3 runs to 16 residues. V lost 4 bases and J lost 6, with 19 bases in between.

This chain uses TRBV7-9 with TRBJ2-7; a weak D match, TRBD2 (6 bases). Germline V lookup: CDR1 SEHNR, CDR2 FQNEAQ (reference sequence). The germline V and J ends were trimmed by 6 bases and 2 bases, with 17 bases remaining between them. The CDR3 sequence is 15 residues long. The chain's CDR3 is CASSLGSQRAYEQYF. The CDR3 DNA sequence: TGTGCCAGCAGTCTGGGGTCCCAGCGGGCCTACGAGCAGTACTTC.